Reported below is one T cell receptor (beta chain). There is no known antigen for this receptor. No much larger clone exists at a distance of one base, and base qualities are not known. CDR1 MNHEY and CDR2 SMNVEV are derived from the germline V gene (reference sequence). The CDR3 spans 14 residues, from the cysteine through the phenylalanine. The kept DNA is CDR3 alone, 42 bases in frame from the first base. The germline V end is reduced by 3 bases and the J end by 1 base; junction bases left unmatched: 3. TCRbeta CDR3 regions were amplified from genomic DNA by means of the immunoSEQ Assay, a bias-controlled multiplex PCR. The authors' pipeline ran thus. Nucleated cell counts per sample were estimated from amplification of reference gene primers within the assay. To quantify the absolute abundance of each unique TCRbeta CDR3 rearrangement, sequence reads were collapsed and filtered. For each sample, productive Simpson clonality was calculated as the square root of Simpson's diversity index across productive rearrangements. Here the immuneACCESS table is served through TCRdb, limited to in-frame sequences with V and J called. Missing clones are a known gap in these copies; in checked studies unresolved V genes cover under half, and the rest lacks a known reason. Clone size and the V and J calls come from that table; the DNA yielded D and trimming. Counted in this sample were about 220,000 clones; roughly 84% of them appeared once. The ten largest clones take up 15% to 20% of the sample.

Each collaborating institution followed its own protocols to collect whole blood in K2EDTA tubes. Collaborator samples were shipped for TCRbeta analysis as frozen whole blood, isolated PBMCs, or DNA extracted from either sample type. This sample stems from a study of blood T cell repertoires in COVID-19 (dated by TCRdb to the early 2020s). With regard to the full study: Collaborator samples came from the United States, Italy and Spain and covered acute and convalescent phases of COVID-19. The material from the prospective study consisted of cDNA or gDNA derived from T cells, B-cell-depleted T cells, or PBMCs. A freely available public database, intended as a resource for researchers studying the immune response to SARS-CoV-2, is where the repertoires were released. Sample metadata almost always included a de-identified subject ID, COVID-19 status, age in years and sex. The dataset comprised deeply sampled blood TCRbeta repertoires from subjects exposed to, actively infected with, or recovered from COVID-19. HLA class I and class II types, where available, came from metadata supplied by the sample provider rather than from assay-based typing. Samples were obtained from the ongoing ImmuneRACE study (first 160 participants) and from some 1,300 subjects provided by 6 global collaborators. The research as a whole found: Clinical and demographic metadata were provided uncurated, with the amount varying by source and participant.

Input material: peripheral blood. The receptor was derived from a man aged 30 to 45 with active or convalescent COVID-19. The chain joins TRBV27 to TRBJ2-7, with 7 bases matching TRBD2. The CDR3 has the sequence CASSFGGSSYEQYF. The DNA reads as follows: TGTGCCAGCAGTTTCGGCGGGAGTTCCTACGAGCAGTACTTC.